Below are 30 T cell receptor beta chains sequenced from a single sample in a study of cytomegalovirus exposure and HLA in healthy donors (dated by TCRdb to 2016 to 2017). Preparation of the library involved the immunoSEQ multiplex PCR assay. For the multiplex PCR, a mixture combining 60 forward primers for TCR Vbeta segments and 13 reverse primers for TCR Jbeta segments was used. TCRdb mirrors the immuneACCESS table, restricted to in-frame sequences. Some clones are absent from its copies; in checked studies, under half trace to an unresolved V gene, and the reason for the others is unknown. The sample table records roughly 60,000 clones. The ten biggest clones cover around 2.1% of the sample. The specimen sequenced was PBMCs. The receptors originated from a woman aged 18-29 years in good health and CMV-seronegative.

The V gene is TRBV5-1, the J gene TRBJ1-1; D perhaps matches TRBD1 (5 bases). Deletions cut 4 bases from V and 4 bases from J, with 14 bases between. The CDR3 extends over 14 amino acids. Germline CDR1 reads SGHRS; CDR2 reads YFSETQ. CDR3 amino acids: CASSDQGGVTEAFF. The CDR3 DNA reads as TGCGCCAGCAGCGATCAGGGTGGAGTCACTGAAGCTTTCTTT.

For the CDR3, the DNA is TGTGCCACCAGCAGAGACCCCCGGGAGGTATACAATGAGCAGTTCTTC. This translates into CATSRDPREVYNEQFF. The chain carries TRBV15 and TRBJ2-1; 7 bases map to TRBD2. J gave up 4 bases and V 0 bases, and 6 bases lay outside the gene matches. CDR1 and CDR2 (germline): LNHNV, YYDKDF (reference sequence). The CDR3 loop spans 16 amino acids.

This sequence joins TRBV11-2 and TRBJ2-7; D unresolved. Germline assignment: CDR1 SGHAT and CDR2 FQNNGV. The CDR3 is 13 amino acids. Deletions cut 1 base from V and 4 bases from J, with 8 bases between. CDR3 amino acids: CASSLGSWYEQYF. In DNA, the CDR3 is TGTGCCAGCAGCTTAGGTAGTTGGTACGAGCAGTACTTC.

The CDR3 nucleotides read TGTGCCAGCAGCGCACGACAGGGATCCTACGAGCAGTACTTC. This translates into CASSARQGSYEQYF. The J gene is TRBJ2-7, the V gene TRBV11-3; 7 bases agree with TRBD1. V lost 5 bases and J lost 1; bases outside the gene matches: 5. CDR1 is SGHNT and CDR2 is YENEEA in the germline V gene. This CDR3 spans 14 amino acids. Drawing the rest from reference TRBV11-3 and TRBJ2-7, the complete variable domain is EAGVVQSPRYKIIEKKQPVAFWCNPISGHNTLYWYLQNLGQGPELLIRYENEEAVDDSQLPKDRFSAERLKGVDSTLKIQPAELGDSAVYLCASSARQGSYEQYFGPGTRLTVT.

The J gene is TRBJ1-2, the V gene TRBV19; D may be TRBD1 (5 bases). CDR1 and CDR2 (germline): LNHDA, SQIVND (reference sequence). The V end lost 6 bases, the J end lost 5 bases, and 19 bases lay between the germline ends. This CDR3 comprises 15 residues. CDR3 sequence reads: CASRIAAKGTYGYTF. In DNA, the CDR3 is TGTGCCAGTAGAATCGCAGCAAAGGGGACTTATGGCTACACCTTC.

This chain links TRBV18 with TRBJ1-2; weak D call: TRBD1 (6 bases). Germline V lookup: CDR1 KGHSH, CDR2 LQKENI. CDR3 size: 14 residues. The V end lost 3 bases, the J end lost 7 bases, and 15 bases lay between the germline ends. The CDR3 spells CASSPAQGKSGYTF. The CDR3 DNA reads TGTGCCAGCTCACCGGCACAGGGAAAGAGTGGCTACACCTTC.

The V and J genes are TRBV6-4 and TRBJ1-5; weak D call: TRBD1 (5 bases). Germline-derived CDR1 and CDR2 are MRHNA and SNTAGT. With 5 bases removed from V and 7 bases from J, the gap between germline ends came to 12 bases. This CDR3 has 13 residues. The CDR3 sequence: CASSLQGGQPQHF. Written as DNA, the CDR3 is TGTGCCAGCAGTCTCCAGGGAGGGCAGCCCCAGCATTTT.

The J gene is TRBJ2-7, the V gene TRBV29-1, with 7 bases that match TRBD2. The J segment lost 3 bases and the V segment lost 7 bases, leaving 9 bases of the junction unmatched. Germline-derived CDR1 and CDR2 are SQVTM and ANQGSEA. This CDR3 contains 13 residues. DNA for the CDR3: TGCAGCGGGAGCCCTGGCGGGAGCTACGAGCAGTACTTC. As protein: CSGSPGGSYEQYF.

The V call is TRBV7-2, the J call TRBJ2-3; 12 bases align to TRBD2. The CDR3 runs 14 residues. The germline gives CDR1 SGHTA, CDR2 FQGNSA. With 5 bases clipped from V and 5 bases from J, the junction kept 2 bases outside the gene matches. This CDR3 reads CASSRLAGEDTQYF. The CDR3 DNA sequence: TGTGCCAGCAGCCGACTAGCGGGGGAAGATACGCAGTATTTT.

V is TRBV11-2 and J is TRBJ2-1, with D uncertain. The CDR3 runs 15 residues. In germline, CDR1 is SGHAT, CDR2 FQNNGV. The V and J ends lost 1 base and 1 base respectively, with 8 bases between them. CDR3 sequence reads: CASSLAAISYNEQFF. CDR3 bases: TGTGCCAGCAGCTTAGCCGCGATTTCCTACAATGAGCAGTTCTTC. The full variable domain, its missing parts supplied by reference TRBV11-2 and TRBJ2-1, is EAGVAQSPRYKIIEKRQSVAFWCNPISGHATLYWYQQILGQGPKLLIQFQNNGVVDDSQLPKDRFSAERLKGVDSTLKIQPAKLEDSAVYLCASSLAAISYNEQFFGPGTRLTVL.

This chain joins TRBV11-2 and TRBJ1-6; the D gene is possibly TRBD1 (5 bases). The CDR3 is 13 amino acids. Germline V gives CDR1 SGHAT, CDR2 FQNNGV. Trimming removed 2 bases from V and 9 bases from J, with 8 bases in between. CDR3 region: CASSLSQGSPLHF. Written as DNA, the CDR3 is TGTGCCAGCAGCTTAAGCCAGGGTTCACCCCTCCACTTT.

Written as DNA, the CDR3 is TGTGCCGGACAGGGGAGCTCCTATAATTCACCCCTCCACTTT. Its translation is CAGQGSSYNSPLHF. The chain uses TRBV28 and TRBJ1-6, with TRBD1 matching over 9 bases. Germline V gives CDR1 MDHEN, CDR2 SYDVKM. J lost 0 bases, V lost 11 bases, and 2 bases had no gene match. The CDR3 totals 14 residues. Full variable domain (rest looked up from reference TRBV28 and TRBJ1-6): DVKVTQSSRYLVKRTGEKVFLECVQDMDHENMFWYRQDPGLGLRLIYFSYDVKMKEKGDIPEGYSVSREKKERFSLILESASTNQTSMYLCAGQGSSYNSPLHFGNGTRLTVT.

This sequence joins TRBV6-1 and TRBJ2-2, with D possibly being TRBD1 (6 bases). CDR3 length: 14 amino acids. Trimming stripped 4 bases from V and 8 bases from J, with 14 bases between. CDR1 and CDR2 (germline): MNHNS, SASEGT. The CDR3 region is CASSVQGQPGELFF. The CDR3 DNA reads TGTGCCAGCAGTGTACAGGGTCAGCCTGGGGAGCTGTTTTTT.

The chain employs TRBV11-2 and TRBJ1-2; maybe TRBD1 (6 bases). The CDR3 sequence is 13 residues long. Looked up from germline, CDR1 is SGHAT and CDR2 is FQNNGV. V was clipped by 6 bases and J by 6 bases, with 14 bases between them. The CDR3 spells CASRPGVRNGYTF. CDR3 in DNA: TGTGCCAGCAGGCCAGGGGTTAGGAATGGCTACACCTTC.

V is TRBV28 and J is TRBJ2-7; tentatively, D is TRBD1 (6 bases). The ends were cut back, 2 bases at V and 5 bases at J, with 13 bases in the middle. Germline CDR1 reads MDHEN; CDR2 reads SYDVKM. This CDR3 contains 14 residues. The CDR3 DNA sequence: TGTGCCAGCAGTTTACCAGGGGCTACCCACGAGCAGTACTTC. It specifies CASSLPGATHEQYF.

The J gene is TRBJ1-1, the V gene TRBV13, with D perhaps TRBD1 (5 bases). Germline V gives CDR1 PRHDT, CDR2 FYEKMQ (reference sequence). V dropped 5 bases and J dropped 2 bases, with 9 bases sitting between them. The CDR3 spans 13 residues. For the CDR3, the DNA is TGTGCCAGCAGCCGGGACTTAAACACTGAAGCTTTCTTT. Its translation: CASSRDLNTEAFF. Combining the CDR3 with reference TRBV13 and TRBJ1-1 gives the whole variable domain AAGVIQSPRHLIKEKRETATLKCYPIPRHDTVYWYQQGPGQDPQFLISFYEKMQSDKGSIPDRFSAQQFSDYHSELNMSSLELGDSALYFCASSRDLNTEAFFGQGTRLTVV.

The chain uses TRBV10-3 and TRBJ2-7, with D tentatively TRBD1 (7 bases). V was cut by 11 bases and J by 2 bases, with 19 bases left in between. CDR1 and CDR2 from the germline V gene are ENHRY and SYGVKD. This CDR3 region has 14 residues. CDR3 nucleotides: TGTGCCTCAGCAGACAGGGAGGTTACCTACGAGCAGTACTTC. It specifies CASADREVTYEQYF.

CDR3 region: CASLGGTGRYGYTF. CDR3 nucleotides: TGTGCCAGCCTAGGGGGGACAGGCCGGTATGGCTACACCTTC. V gene TRBV9 combines with J gene TRBJ1-2, with 8 bases fitting TRBD1. V shed 7 bases and J 5 bases; nucleotides not matched to a gene: 10. This CDR3 spans 14 amino acids. Germline V gene data show CDR1 as SGDLS and CDR2 as YYNGEE.

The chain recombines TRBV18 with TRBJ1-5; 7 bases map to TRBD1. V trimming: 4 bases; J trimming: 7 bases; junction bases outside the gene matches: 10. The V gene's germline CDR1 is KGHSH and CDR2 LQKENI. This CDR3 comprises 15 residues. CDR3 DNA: TGTGCCAGCTCACTTTCGACAGGGAATATGCAGCCCCAGCATTTT. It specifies CASSLSTGNMQPQHF. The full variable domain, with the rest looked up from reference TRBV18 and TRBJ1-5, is NAGVMQNPRHLVRRRGQEARLRCSPMKGHSHVYWYRQLPEEGLKFMVYLQKENIIDESGMPKERFSAEFPKEGPSILRIQQVVRGDSAAYFCASSLSTGNMQPQHFGDGTRLSIL.

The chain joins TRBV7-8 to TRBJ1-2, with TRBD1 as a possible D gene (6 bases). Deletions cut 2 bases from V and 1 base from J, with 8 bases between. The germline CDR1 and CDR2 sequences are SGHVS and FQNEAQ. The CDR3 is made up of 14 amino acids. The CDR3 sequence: CASSLKGHNYGYTF. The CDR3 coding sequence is TGTGCCAGCAGCTTAAAGGGACATAACTATGGCTACACCTTC.

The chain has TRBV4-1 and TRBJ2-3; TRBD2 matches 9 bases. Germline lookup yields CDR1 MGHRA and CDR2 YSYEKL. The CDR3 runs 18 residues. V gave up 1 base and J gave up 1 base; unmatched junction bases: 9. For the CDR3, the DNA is TGCGCCAGCAGCCAAGCGGGTCGAGCGGGAGGCCGCACAGATACGCAGTATTTT. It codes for CASSQAGRAGGRTDTQYF.

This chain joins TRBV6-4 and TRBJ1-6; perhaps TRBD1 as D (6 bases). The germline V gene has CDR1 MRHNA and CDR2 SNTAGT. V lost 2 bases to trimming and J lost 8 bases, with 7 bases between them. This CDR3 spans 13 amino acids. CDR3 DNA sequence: TGTGCCAGCAGTGACGAGGGGGATTCACCCCTCCACTTT. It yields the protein CASSDEGDSPLHF.

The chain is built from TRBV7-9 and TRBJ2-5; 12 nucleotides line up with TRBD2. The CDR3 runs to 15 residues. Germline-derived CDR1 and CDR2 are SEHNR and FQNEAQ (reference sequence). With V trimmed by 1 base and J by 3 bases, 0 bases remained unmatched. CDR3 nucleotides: TGTGCCAGCAGCTTAGGACTAGCGGGAGAAGAGACCCAGTACTTC. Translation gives CASSLGLAGEETQYF.

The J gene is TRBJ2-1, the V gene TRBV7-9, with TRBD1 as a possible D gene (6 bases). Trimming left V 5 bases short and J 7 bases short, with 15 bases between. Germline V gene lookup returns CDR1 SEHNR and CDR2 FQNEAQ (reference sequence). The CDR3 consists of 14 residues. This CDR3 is CASSPPGQTNEQFF. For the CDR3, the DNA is TGTGCCAGCAGCCCCCCCGGACAGACGAATGAGCAGTTCTTC. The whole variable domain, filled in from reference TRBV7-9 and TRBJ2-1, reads DTGVSQNPRHKITKRGQNVTFRCDPISEHNRLYWYRQTLGQGPEFLTYFQNEAQLEKSRLLSDRFSAERPKGSFSTLEIQRTEQGDSAMYLCASSPPGQTNEQFFGPGTRLTVL.

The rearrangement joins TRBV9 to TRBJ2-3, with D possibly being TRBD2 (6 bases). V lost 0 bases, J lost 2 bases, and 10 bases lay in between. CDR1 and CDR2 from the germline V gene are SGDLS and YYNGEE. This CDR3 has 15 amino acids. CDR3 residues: CASSVAGDNTDTQYF. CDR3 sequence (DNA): TGTGCCAGCAGCGTAGCGGGAGACAACACAGATACGCAGTATTTT.

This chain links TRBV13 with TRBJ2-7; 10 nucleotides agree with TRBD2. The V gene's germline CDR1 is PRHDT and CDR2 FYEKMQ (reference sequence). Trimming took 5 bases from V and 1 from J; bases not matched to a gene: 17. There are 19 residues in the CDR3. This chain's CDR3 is CASSLLTSGLSGGSYEQYF. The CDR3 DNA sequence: TGTGCCAGCAGCCTGCTGACTAGCGGGTTATCAGGCGGTTCCTACGAGCAGTACTTC. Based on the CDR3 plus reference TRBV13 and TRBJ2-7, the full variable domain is AAGVIQSPRHLIKEKRETATLKCYPIPRHDTVYWYQQGPGQDPQFLISFYEKMQSDKGSIPDRFSAQQFSDYHSELNMSSLELGDSALYFCASSLLTSGLSGGSYEQYFGPGTRLTVT.

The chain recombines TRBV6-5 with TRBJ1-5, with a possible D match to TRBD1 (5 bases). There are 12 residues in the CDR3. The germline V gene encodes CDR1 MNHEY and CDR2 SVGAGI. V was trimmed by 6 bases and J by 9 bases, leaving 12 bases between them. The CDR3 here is CASRTRGGPQHF. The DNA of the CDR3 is TGTGCCAGCAGAACAAGGGGAGGGCCCCAGCATTTT.

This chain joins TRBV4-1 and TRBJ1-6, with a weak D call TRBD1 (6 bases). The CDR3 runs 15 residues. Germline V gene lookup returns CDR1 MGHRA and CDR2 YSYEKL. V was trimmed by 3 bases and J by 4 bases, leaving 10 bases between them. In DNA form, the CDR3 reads TGCGCCAGCAGCCAGACACAGGGTTATAATTCACCCCTCCACTTT. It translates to CASSQTQGYNSPLHF.

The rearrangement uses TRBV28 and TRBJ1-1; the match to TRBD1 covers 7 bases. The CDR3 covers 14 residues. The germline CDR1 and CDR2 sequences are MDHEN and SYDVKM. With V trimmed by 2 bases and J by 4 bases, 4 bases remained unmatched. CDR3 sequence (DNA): TGTGCCAGCAGTTTAGGGACAGTAACCACTGAAGCTTTCTTT. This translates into CASSLGTVTTEAFF. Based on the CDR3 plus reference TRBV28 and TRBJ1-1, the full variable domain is DVKVTQSSRYLVKRTGEKVFLECVQDMDHENMFWYRQDPGLGLRLIYFSYDVKMKEKGDIPEGYSVSREKKERFSLILESASTNQTSMYLCASSLGTVTTEAFFGQGTRLTVV.

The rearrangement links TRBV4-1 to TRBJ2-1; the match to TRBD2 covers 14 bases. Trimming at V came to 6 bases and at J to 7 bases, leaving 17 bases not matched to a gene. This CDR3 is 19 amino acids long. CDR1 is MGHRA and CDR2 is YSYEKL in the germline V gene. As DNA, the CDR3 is TGCGCCAGCAGAGATGATCCGGGACTAGCGGGAGTTAGGGTAAATGAGCAGTTCTTC. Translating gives CASRDDPGLAGVRVNEQFF.